The rows below give T cell receptor beta chains drawn from one sample of a study of post-analysis software for immune sequencing data. TCRdb used MiXCR to reprocess the PCR reads, holding one entry per CDR3 protein. The sample lists hundreds of thousands of distinct CDR3 sequences, about 50% occurring once. The specimen sequenced was blood. The receptor source for this set is a girl aged 10 to 17 with multiple sclerosis. CDR3s include the opening cysteine and the closing phenylalanine or tryptophan. The D gene is left open where the match is weak. The size entry is marked missing in some rows and otherwise reads once, few, many or a size class.

>.|TRBJ1-5|TRBV4-1|.
TGCGCCAGCAGCCAACTGCCGGGAGGTCAGAATCAGCCCCAGCATTTT
CASSQLPGGQNQPQHF
>.|TRBJ2-7|TRBV12-3/TRBV12-4|TRBD1
TGTACCAGCAAGAGTCCGGGACAGGGAAGGACCTACGAGCAGTACTTC
CTSKSPGQGRTYEQYF
>.|TRBJ2-3|TRBV5-1|TRBD2
TGCGCCAGCAGCTTCCAGACTAGCTACACAGATACGCAGTATTTT
CASSFQTSYTDTQYF
>.|TRBJ2-5|TRBV6-5|TRBD1
TGTGCCAGCAGCAACAGGGGGTGGGAGACCCAGTACTTC
CASSNRGWETQYF
>.|TRBJ2-7|TRBV7-9|.
TGTGCCAGCAGACTAGGATCGGGGGGACACTACGAGCAGTACTTC
CASRLGSGGHYEQYF
>.|TRBJ2-1|TRBV29-1|TRBD2
TGCAGCGTTGATGCGGGGGTATTAGCTAATGAGCAGTTCTTC
CSVDAGVLANEQFF
>.|TRBJ1-1|TRBV29-1|.
TGCAGCGTTGGGCTCTACCACGACAAGGGACCGAACACTGAAGCTTTCTTT
CSVGLYHDKGPNTEAFF
>.|TRBJ2-3|TRBV7-2|TRBD2
TGTGCCAGCAGCTCTAGTTCCCTAGCGGAGATTAGCACAGATACGCAGTATTTT
CASSSSSLAEISTDTQYF
>.|TRBJ1-2|TRBV29-1|TRBD1
TGCAGCGTTGCGGGGACAGGGCCTAACTATGGCTACACCTTC
CSVAGTGPNYGYTF
>.|TRBJ2-1|TRBV29-1|TRBD2
TGCAGCGTTGTACCCAGACTAGCGGGAGGGCCTGGTGATGGGCAGTTCTTC
CSVVPRLAGGPGDGQFF
>few|TRBJ2-7|TRBV7-9|TRBD1
TGTGCCAGCAGCCAGGGGGTAGCGTACGAGCAGTACTTC
CASSQGVAYEQYF
>.|TRBJ2-5|TRBV27|.
TGTGCCAGCAGTTTACTAGCGAGCCTTTACCAAGAGACCCAGTACTTC
CASSLLASLYQETQYF
>.|TRBJ2-5|TRBV18|.
TGTGCCAGCTCACCACCTAAAGAGACCCAGTACTTC
CASSPPKETQYF
>.|TRBJ2-7|TRBV7-3|.
TGTGCCAGCAGCTTGAGGACCGGGAAGGCCCACGAGCAGTACTTC
CASSLRTGKAHEQYF
>.|TRBJ2-1|TRBV20-1|.
TGCAGTGCTGGGCGGTCGAACAATGAGCAGTTCTTC
CSAGRSNNEQFF
>.|TRBJ2-6|TRBV7-9|TRBD2
TGTGCCAGCAGCTTAAAGGGACTAGCAAGCTCTGGGGCCAACGTCCTGACTTTC
CASSLKGLASSGANVLTF
>.|TRBJ2-6|TRBV3-1|.
TGTGCCAGCAGCCCCCAATTTAGGGAGATCTCTGGGGCCAACGTCCTGACTTTC
CASSPQFREISGANVLTF
>.|TRBJ2-1|TRBV7-3|.
TGTGCCAGCAGCTTAAGCGGGGGCGTATACAATGAGCAGTTCTTC
CASSLSGGVYNEQFF
>.|TRBJ2-1|TRBV20-1|.
TGCAGTGCAACTAGTGGGGGGGCCTATGGTGACAATGAGCAGTTCTTC
CSATSGGAYGDNEQFF
>.|TRBJ2-3|TRBV29-1|TRBD2
TGCAGCTACGAGGCGGGGGGTATGGAAACAGATACGCAGTATTTT
CSYEAGGMETDTQYF
>.|TRBJ1-2|TRBV18|TRBD1
TGTGCCAGCTCAGCGACAGGGGAGCGGGATGGCTACACCTTC
CASSATGERDGYTF
>.|TRBJ2-2|TRBV6-1|.
TGTGCCAGCAGTGAATGTTCCTTGGGGGAACCGAACACCGGGGAGCTGTTTTTT
CASSECSLGEPNTGELFF
>.|TRBJ2-7|TRBV15|.
TGTGCCACCAGCAGAGATCTGGGGGAAGGGTCCTACGAGCAGTACTTC
CATSRDLGEGSYEQYF
>few|TRBJ2-7|TRBV5-1|TRBD1
TGCGCCAGCAGCCCCCCTGCGACAGGGGGCTACGAGCAGTACTTC
CASSPPATGGYEQYF
>few|TRBJ2-7|TRBV20-1|.
TGCAGTGCTCCCCGGGCAGGAGACGAGCAGTACTTC
CSAPRAGDEQYF
>.|TRBJ1-2|TRBV7-9|TRBD1
TGTGCCAGCAGCAGGAGAATTGGGACAGATTATGGCTACACCTTC
CASSRRIGTDYGYTF
>.|TRBJ1-5|TRBV12-3/TRBV12-4|.
TGTGCCAGCAGTGAAGGGAGTCAGCCCCAGCATTTT
CASSEGSQPQHF